This T cell receptor (beta chain) was sequenced in a study of a mutant IDH1 vaccine in newly diagnosed glioma. Study details: Week 35 held visit V12, while week 47 held visit V13.

Only in-frame clones appear in the TCRdb table, and some are missing; sequencing was by immunoSEQ multiplex PCR. The table shows some 58,000 clones, with roughly 81% occurring only once. Regarding time point: week 35, safety follow-up. Every single dose of the vaccine, 300 ug of mutant IDH1 20-mer peptide, came with topical imiquimod. During weeks 1, 3, 5, 7, 11, 15, 19 and 23, patients received eight vaccinations. There were new WHO grade 3 or 4 astrocytomas in the donors, and these were IDH1-mutant and ATRX-lost. Remarks on this clone: The antigen is not known.

The V end was cut by 1 base, the J end by 4 bases, with 14 bases between. This CDR3 is built from 15 residues. Germline CDR1 SGHDN, CDR2 FVKESK. This clonotype was sampled from a man in his forties with glioma. The rearrangement links TRBV14 to TRBJ2-7; TRBD2 might be the D (6 bases). Sequencing was performed on PBMCs, taken from a glioma patient whose treatment included an IDH1 peptide vaccine. CDR3 loop: CASSQAPSARYEQYF. DNA of the CDR3: TGTGCCAGCAGCCAAGCCCCTAGCGCGCGTTACGAGCAGTACTTC.